This is a list of T cell receptor beta chains from one sample in a study of T cell responses to AZD1222 COVID-19 vaccine. This table comes from immunoSEQ multiplex PCR, and its TCRdb copy is limited to in-frame clones, with some not included. In the table there are approximately 140,000 clones, about nine tenths of which are singletons. The material sequenced was peripheral blood, taken on day 0 of MenACWY control vaccination. The receptors were sampled from an adult in good health. Each CDR3 is given with its conserved first and last residue. A D gene is named only where the DNA matches it firmly. Clone size, where shown, is once, few, many, or a class for clones that have expanded.

-	-	TRBJ1-1	TRBV29-1	CSVELNWGTEAFF	TGCAGCGTTGAACTGAACTGGGGCACTGAAGCTTTCTTT
-	-	TRBJ1-5	TRBV7-2	CASSLKAIQPQHF	TGTGCCAGCAGCTTAAAAGCGATTCAGCCCCAGCATTTT
-	TRBD1	TRBJ1-3	TRBV29-1	CSVRTGASSGNTIYF	TGCAGCGTCCGGACAGGGGCAAGCTCTGGAAACACCATATATTTT
-	TRBD1	TRBJ1-3	TRBV30	CAWSVDRVNGGNTIYF	TGTGCCTGGAGTGTGGACAGGGTTAACGGTGGAAACACCATATATTTT
-	-	TRBJ1-5	TRBV10-2	CASSDGGEPQHF	TGCGCCAGCAGTGACGGAGGGGAGCCCCAGCATTTT
once	-	TRBJ1-2	TRBV19	CASSIDEGRNYGYTF	TGTGCCAGTAGTATAGATGAGGGACGAAACTATGGCTACACCTTC
-	TRBD2	TRBJ2-3	TRBV7-3	CASSLREGDTQYF	TGTGCCAGCAGCTTAAGGGAGGGAGATACGCAGTATTTT
-	TRBD1	TRBJ2-7	TRBV4-1	CASSRGGTGFEEQYF	TGCGCCAGCAGCCGTGGTGGGACAGGGTTTGAGGAGCAGTACTTC
-	-	TRBJ1-3	TRBV4-1	CASSPTWTGNTIYF	TGCGCCAGCAGCCCGACTTGGACAGGAAACACCATATATTTT
-	-	TRBJ1-1	TRBV30	CAWSAGTRGTEAFF	TGTGCCTGGAGTGCAGGGACACGTGGGACTGAAGCTTTCTTT
-	-	TRBJ1-4	TRBV2	CASTRGGSNEKLFF	TGTGCCAGCACTAGGGGGGGGTCTAATGAAAAACTGTTTTTT
-	-	TRBJ1-2	TRBV5-4	CASSIAGVANYGYTF	TGTGCCAGCAGCATCGCAGGGGTGGCTAACTATGGCTACACCTTC
-	TRBD1	TRBJ1-2	TRBV6-1	CASSERSDRGSYGYTF	TGTGCCAGCAGTGAAAGATCGGACAGGGGAAGCTATGGCTACACCTTC
-	-	TRBJ1-2	TRBV19	CASNGLGGYTF	TGTGCCAGTAATGGTTTAGGCGGCTACACCTTC
-	-	TRBJ1-5	TRBV7-9	CASSLGEGSSQPQHF	TGTGCCAGCAGCCTTGGAGAGGGGTCGAGCCAGCCCCAGCATTTT
-	TRBD1	TRBJ1-3	TRBV5-4	CASSPSGQAYGNTIYF	TGTGCCAGCAGCCCCTCTGGACAGGCCTACGGAAACACCATATATTTT
few	TRBD1	TRBJ1-1	TRBV5-1	CASSLEQGPWNTEAFF	TGCGCCAGCAGCTTAGAACAGGGGCCTTGGAACACTGAAGCTTTCTTT
-	-	TRBJ1-1	TRBV19	CASHSWTEAFF	TGTGCCAGCCACTCCTGGACAGAAGCTTTCTTT
-	-	TRBJ1-3	TRBV7-8	CASSDRQAATGNTIYF	TGTGCCAGCAGCGACCGACAGGCAGCCACTGGAAACACCATATATTTT
-	-	TRBJ1-5	TRBV5-6	CASSSQPYSNQPQHF	TGTGCCAGCAGCTCTCAGCCATATAGCAATCAGCCCCAGCATTTT
-	TRBD2	TRBJ2-1	TRBV5-1	CASSQTSGIPEQFF	TGCGCCAGCAGCCAGACTAGCGGAATCCCTGAGCAGTTCTTC
-	-	TRBJ2-5	TRBV7-3	CASSFNPGAQETQYF	TGTGCCAGCAGCTTCAACCCAGGGGCTCAAGAGACCCAGTACTTC
-	TRBD2	TRBJ2-2	TRBV7-2	CASRLKGLAGPSRTGELFF	TGTGCCAGCCGACTTAAAGGACTAGCGGGACCTTCGAGGACCGGGGAGCTGTTTTTT
-	-	TRBJ1-2	TRBV29-1	CSVVRGGAGYTF	TGCAGCGTTGTTCGGGGTGGAGCTGGCTACACCTTC
few	-	TRBJ2-7	TRBV3-1/TRBV3-2	CASSQEVGEQYF	TGTGCCAGCAGCCAAGAGGTTGGTGAGCAGTACTTC
-	TRBD2	TRBJ2-3	TRBV5-4	CASSKLTGGFTDTQYF	TGTGCCAGCAGCAAGTTAACGGGGGGGTTCACAGATACGCAGTATTTT
-	-	TRBJ1-5	TRBV2	CASSPDRQPQHF	TGTGCCAGCAGCCCCGACAGGCAGCCCCAGCATTTT
once	TRBD2	TRBJ2-3	TRBV19	CASSIVAGRLDTQYF	TGTGCCAGTAGTATCGTAGCGGGGCGTTTAGATACGCAGTATTTT
once	-	TRBJ1-1	TRBV4-1	CASSQGAPRGMNTEAFF	TGCGCCAGCAGCCAAGGGGCCCCTCGCGGAATGAACACTGAAGCTTTCTTT
-	TRBD1	TRBJ1-5	TRBV2	CASSGQGGGQPQHF	TGTGCCAGCAGTGGGCAGGGGGGCGGGCAGCCCCAGCATTTT
-	-	TRBJ2-1	TRBV2	CASNDGPADHEQFF	TGTGCCAGCAACGATGGTCCGGCGGACCATGAGCAGTTCTTC
-	-	TRBJ2-6	TRBV7-3	CASSLDSSGANVLTF	TGTGCCAGCAGTTTAGACAGCTCTGGGGCCAACGTCCTGACTTTC
-	TRBD2	TRBJ2-3	TRBV18	CASSPRAGGHIDTQYF	TGTGCCAGCTCACCACGGGCGGGGGGCCATATAGATACGCAGTATTTT
-	TRBD2	TRBJ2-1	TRBV2	CASKPGLAGTNEQFF	TGTGCCAGCAAACCGGGACTAGCGGGCACCAATGAGCAGTTCTTC
-	-	TRBJ2-7	TRBV6-6	CASSRRDWDYEQYF	TGTGCCAGCAGTCGCCGGGACTGGGACTACGAGCAGTACTTC
-	-	TRBJ1-6	TRBV6-1	CASSENLRSPLHF	TGTGCCAGCAGTGAAAACCTGCGCTCACCCCTCCACTTT
once	-	TRBJ2-3	TRBV28	CASSPFLGDTQYF	TGTGCCAGCAGTCCATTCCTCGGAGATACGCAGTATTTT
-	TRBD2	TRBJ2-1	TRBV5-1	CASSLEGSGSHASEQFF	TGCGCCAGCAGCTTGGAAGGTAGCGGGAGTCATGCCAGTGAGCAGTTCTTC
-	-	TRBJ1-3	TRBV19	CASSIWSGSSGNTIYF	TGTGCCAGTAGTATCTGGTCGGGAAGCTCTGGAAACACCATATATTTT
-	TRBD1	TRBJ1-1	TRBV3-1/TRBV3-2	CASSPGTVEAFF	TGTGCCAGCAGCCCTGGGACAGTTGAAGCTTTCTTT
-	TRBD2	TRBJ2-1	TRBV5-8	CASSSGTSGRQTYNEQFF	TGTGCCAGCAGCTCCGGGACTAGCGGGAGGCAAACCTACAATGAGCAGTTCTTC